This T cell receptor (beta chain) appears in the sequencing data of a study of long-term antiretroviral therapy in people with HIV. Whole-study results and caveats: Diversity measured after ART increased yet remained under transplant donor controls.

CDR1 SGHRS and CDR2 YFSETQ come from the germline V gene. V lost 0 bases to trimming and J lost 2 bases, with 5 bases between them. This CDR3 region has 13 residues. It was version v3.0 of the immunoSEQ assay that was run at survey level. Sequenced by immunoSEQ multiplex PCR; TCRdb stores in-frame clones only, minus some. The table has tens of thousands of clones, almost 85% seen once. This clone has more than one count but fewer than ten. The antigen is undetermined. The TCR originated in a young man with HIV. This chain joins TRBV5-1 and TRBJ2-5; no clear D. Sequencing was performed on unsorted PBMCs, taken 0.6 years after starting antiretroviral therapy. The CDR3 protein is CASSLASQETQYF. For the CDR3, the DNA is TGCGCCAGCAGCTTGGCCAGTCAAGAGACCCAGTACTTC.